These 14 T cell receptor beta chains were sequenced from one sample in a study of cytomegalovirus exposure and HLA in healthy donors. In the PCR, 60 Vbeta and 13 Jbeta primers were used. Assay used: immunoSEQ multiplex PCR; TCRdb lists only in-frame clones, some missing. The sample holds 120,000 to 150,000 clones, about 80% seen once. The sequenced sample was PBMCs. The receptor set was obtained from a man between 35 and 55 years old in good health and CMV-seropositive.

This chain uses TRBV12-5 with TRBJ2-1; D remains ambiguous. The CDR3 loop spans 13 amino acids. Germline-derived CDR1 and CDR2 are LGHNT and FRNRAP. V dropped 0 bases and J dropped 9 bases, with 9 bases sitting between them. CDR3 sequence reads: CASGLVHPGEQFF. The CDR3, as DNA: TGTGCTAGTGGTTTGGTTCACCCGGGTGAGCAGTTCTTC.

The rearrangement joins TRBV7-9 to TRBJ2-1; no clear D gene. CDR1 and CDR2 from the germline V gene are SEHNR and FQNEAQ (reference sequence). V gave up 3 bases and J gave up 4 bases, with 4 bases separating them. CDR3 length: 12 amino acids. This chain's CDR3 is CASSFQYNEQFF. The CDR3 region has the DNA TGTGCCAGCAGCTTTCAGTACAATGAGCAGTTCTTC.

The chain carries TRBV4-2 and TRBJ2-1; TRBD2 matches 11 bases. CDR1 is LGHNA, CDR2 YNFKEQ, per germline. J gave up 9 bases and V 8 bases, and 6 bases lay outside the gene matches. This CDR3 contains 13 residues. Here the CDR3 reads CASGRLAGGEQFF. The DNA for the CDR3 is TGTGCCAGCGGTCGGCTAGCGGGAGGTGAGCAGTTCTTC.

This chain connects TRBV25-1 to TRBJ2-5; 8 bases match TRBD1. The ends lost 4 bases at V and 5 bases at J; junction bases unmatched: 0. The length of the CDR3 is 12 residues. CDR1 is MGHDK and CDR2 is SYGVNS in the germline V gene. Written as DNA, the CDR3 is TGTGCCAGCAGTGCAGGGGGCGAGACCCAGTACTTC. It yields the protein CASSAGGETQYF.

This chain links TRBV2 with TRBJ1-6; tentative D call: TRBD1 (5 bases). The V gene lost 2 bases and the J gene lost 14 bases, with 13 bases spanning the gap. The CDR3 covers 13 residues. CDR1 and CDR2 from the germline V gene are SNHLY and FYNNEI. DNA for the CDR3: TGTGCCAGCAGTGAATATGGAGGGACTGCCCTCCACTTT. Its translation is CASSEYGGTALHF. Full variable domain (outside the CDR3, taken from reference TRBV2 and TRBJ1-6): EPEVTQTPSHQVTQMGQEVILRCVPISNHLYFYWYRQILGQKVEFLVSFYNNEISEKSEIFDDQFSVERPDGSNFTLKIRSTKLEDSAMYFCASSEYGGTALHFGNGTRLTVT.

Comment on this clone: Additional DNA sequences in this sample encode the identical CDR3. The rearrangement uses TRBV6-1 and TRBJ1-2; no clear D. CDR1 and CDR2 from the germline V gene are MNHNS and SASEGT. V lost 5 bases, J lost 1 base, and 5 bases lay in between. The CDR3 has 12 amino acids. In nucleotides, the CDR3 is TGTGCCAGCAGTCTCCTTAACTATGGCTACACCTTC. This codes for CASSLLNYGYTF.

This clone was detected a few times. This chain connects TRBV6-4 to TRBJ2-1, with TRBD2 identical over 8 bases. CDR3 length equals 20 residues. Germline CDR1 MRHNA, CDR2 SNTAGT. V shed 4 bases, J shed 1 base, and the junction held 18 bases outside the gene matches. The CDR3 loop is CASSGWREEGSRESYNEQFF. CDR3 coding DNA: TGTGCCAGCAGTGGATGGCGGGAGGAGGGGAGCCGAGAGTCCTACAATGAGCAGTTCTTC.

This rearrangement joins TRBV9 to TRBJ2-1; weak D call: TRBD2 (6 bases). CDR1 is SGDLS, CDR2 YYNGEE, per germline. The CDR3 spans 15 residues. V was pared by 3 bases and J by 2 bases, with 12 bases between. CDR3: CASSAPSAPYNEQFF. The CDR3 nucleotides are TGTGCCAGCAGCGCCCCTAGCGCACCCTACAATGAGCAGTTCTTC.

The table lists this clone with a count of one. The chain joins TRBV5-1 to TRBJ2-1; D is possibly TRBD1 (6 bases). CDR1 is SGHRS, CDR2 YFSETQ, per germline. V lost 4 bases and J lost 6, with 11 bases in between. The length of the CDR3 is 13 residues. Here the CDR3 reads CASSTGQFNEQFF. CDR3 nucleotide sequence: TGCGCCAGCAGCACCGGACAGTTCAATGAGCAGTTCTTC.

The rearrangement joins TRBV29-1 to TRBJ2-5, with 7 bases that match TRBD2. Germline loops: CDR1 SQVTM, CDR2 ANQGSEA. This CDR3 contains 13 residues. The V gene end was trimmed by 1 base and the J gene end by 5 bases; junction bases not matched to a gene: 4. CDR3 region: CSVEGLARETQYF. The CDR3 coding sequence is TGCAGCGTTGAAGGACTAGCTAGGGAGACCCAGTACTTC.

This clone was detected only once. This chain joins TRBV7-2 and TRBJ2-7, with 7 bases aligning to TRBD2. Germline loops: CDR1 SGHTA, CDR2 FQGNSA. The CDR3 loop spans 17 amino acids. With 6 bases clipped from V and 2 bases from J, the junction kept 16 bases outside the gene matches. The CDR3: CASRSGLAGEAAYEQYF. CDR3 DNA sequence: TGTGCCAGCAGATCGGGACTGGCGGGAGAGGCGGCCTACGAGCAGTACTTC.

The chain combines TRBV4-2 with TRBJ2-2; perhaps TRBD2 as D (5 bases). The germline V gene has CDR1 LGHNA and CDR2 YNFKEQ. The V end lost 0 bases, the J end lost 5 bases, and 16 bases lay between the germline ends. The CDR3 sequence is 17 residues long. CDR3: CASSQDGAVSTTGELFF. The CDR3 DNA follows: TGTGCCAGCAGCCAAGACGGAGCGGTCTCCACAACCGGGGAGCTGTTTTTT.

The chain employs TRBV2 and TRBJ1-3, with D tentatively TRBD1 (6 bases). This CDR3 spans 17 amino acids. Trimming left V 4 bases short and J 3 bases short, with 19 bases between. Per germline, CDR1 SNHLY and CDR2 FYNNEI. The CDR3 coding sequence is TGTGCCAGCAGTGTCCTGACCGCGGACAGCCGTGGAAACACCATATATTTT. As protein: CASSVLTADSRGNTIYF.

This chain joins TRBV10-3 and TRBJ2-2; a possible D gene is TRBD1 (6 bases). The CDR3 length is 16 residues. Between the trimmed V and J ends, which lost 5 bases and 1 base, there was a span of 14 bases. From germline, CDR1 is ENHRY and CDR2 SYGVKD. CDR3 sequence: CAISPTGWGNTGELFF. CDR3 bases: TGTGCCATCAGTCCAACAGGGTGGGGGAACACCGGGGAGCTGTTTTTT.